These 21 T cell receptor beta chains were sequenced from one sample in a study of monozygotic twins with cystic fibrosis. Sequencing used immunoSEQ multiplex PCR; TCRdb keeps in-frame clones, though not all of them. This sample has under 30,000 clones; just over 90% occur once, and the top ten carry around 0.57%. The sample comprised blood. The origin of the receptors is a girl aged 2 to 10 with cystic fibrosis.

The chain carries TRBV27 and TRBJ1-6, with a possible D match to TRBD1 (5 bases). This CDR3 has 16 amino acids. V was pared by 5 bases and J by 8 bases, with 19 bases between. Germline CDR1 is MNHEY and CDR2 is SMNVEV (reference sequence). CDR3 coding DNA: TGTGCCAGCAGTCTAGGGGACGGAGAAGTATATTCACCCCTCCACTTT. It specifies CASSLGDGEVYSPLHF.

The chain is built from TRBV9 and TRBJ1-1, with TRBD1 matching over 8 bases. Germline values: CDR1 SGDLS, CDR2 YYNGEE. Trimming took 4 bases from V and 8 from J; bases not matched to a gene: 7. The CDR3 runs to 13 residues. The CDR3 sequence is CASSLTGQGEAFF. CDR3 nucleotide sequence: TGTGCCAGCAGCCTCACAGGACAGGGCGAAGCTTTCTTT.

The chain employs TRBV6-1 and TRBJ2-1; D possibly matches TRBD1 or TRBD2 (5 bases each). There are 18 residues in the CDR3. Germline V lookup: CDR1 MNHNS, CDR2 SASEGT. V was shortened by 2 bases and J by 7 bases, with 24 bases between the two germline ends. CDR3 bases: TGTGCCAGCAGTGAAAAGGCGGCTAGATCCTTTTGGGGGAATGAGCAGTTCTTC. It specifies CASSEKAARSFWGNEQFF.

J is TRBJ2-2 and V is TRBV7-9, with 8 nucleotides matching TRBD2. Germline lookup yields CDR1 SEHNR and CDR2 FQNEAQ (reference sequence). Unmatched junction bases numbered 8, after V lost 3 bases and J lost 2 bases. The CDR3 covers 17 residues. DNA for the CDR3: TGTGCCAGCAGCTTCTCCGGGACTAGAGCCAACACCGGGGAGCTGTTTTTT. Its translation is CASSFSGTRANTGELFF.

The rearrangement links TRBV4-1 to TRBJ2-1; TRBD2 agrees at 10 bases. CDR3 length: 17 residues. Germline trimming cut 1 base from V and 3 bases from J; bases unmatched to any gene: 6. The germline V gene has CDR1 MGHRA and CDR2 YSYEKL. The CDR3 region is CASSQGSSGGIYNEQFF. The CDR3 nucleotides are TGCGCCAGCAGCCAAGGGTCTAGCGGGGGAATCTACAATGAGCAGTTCTTC.

The chain employs TRBV29-1 and TRBJ1-1; TRBD1 might be the D (5 bases). The germline V gene has CDR1 SQVTM and CDR2 ANQGSEA. V lost 6 bases, J lost 8 bases, and 13 bases lay in between. The CDR3 is 11 amino acids. The CDR3 DNA is TGCAGCGTCAGACAGCGGTCAGAAGCTTTCTTT. Protein sequence: CSVRQRSEAFF.

This chain connects TRBV20-1 to TRBJ1-2, with D hard to call. The CDR3 runs 11 residues. The V end was cut by 5 bases, the J end by 8 bases, with 12 bases between. The germline V gene has CDR1 DFQATT and CDR2 SNEGSKA (reference sequence). CDR3 amino acids: CSAFWVGGYTF. In DNA, the CDR3 is TGCAGTGCTTTCTGGGTAGGGGGCTACACCTTC.

The CDR3 region has the DNA TGTGCCAGCAGCCTCAGTGCTAGCGGACCCCCGGGGGCCCAGTACTTC. Its translation is CASSLSASGPPGAQYF. This rearrangement joins TRBV11-3 to TRBJ2-5, with TRBD2 matching over 7 bases. Trimming at V came to 5 bases and at J to 9 bases, leaving 18 bases not matched to a gene. Germline CDR1 SGHNT, CDR2 YENEEA. CDR3 length: 16 amino acids.

The chain has TRBV6-5 and TRBJ2-4; TRBD2 matches at 7 bases. With 2 bases clipped from V and 6 bases from J, the junction kept 7 bases outside the gene matches. CDR3 length: 15 residues. Germline CDR1 reads MNHEY; CDR2 reads SVGAGI. The CDR3 region has the DNA TGTGCCAGCAGTTACGGGGGGGAAAGTAGAAACATTCAGTACTTC. Translating it yields CASSYGGESRNIQYF.

The V gene is TRBV9, the J gene TRBJ1-1, with 8 bases that match TRBD1. Unmatched junction bases numbered 8, after V lost 3 bases and J lost 4 bases. Per germline, CDR1 SGDLS and CDR2 YYNGEE. The CDR3 is 15 residues long. In nucleotides, the CDR3 is TGTGCCAGCAGCGACCCGGGACAGGACATCACTGAAGCTTTCTTT. Encoded protein: CASSDPGQDITEAFF.

The gene calls are TRBV9 and TRBJ1-1; 7 bases are shared with TRBD1. CDR3 size: 15 residues. CDR1 and CDR2 from the germline V gene are SGDLS and YYNGEE. Unmatched junction bases numbered 3, after V lost 0 bases and J lost 1 base. Here the CDR3 reads CASSVGGDRNTEAFF. The CDR3 DNA follows: TGTGCCAGCAGCGTAGGAGGGGACAGGAACACTGAAGCTTTCTTT.

The chain links TRBV5-4 to TRBJ1-1; D gene uncertain. The germline V gene has CDR1 SGHNT and CDR2 YYREEE (reference sequence). Trimming pared 1 base from V and 0 bases from J, leaving 4 bases between. The CDR3 is 13 amino acids. CDR3 sequence (DNA): TGTGCCAGCAGCTTGAGGGTGAACACTGAAGCTTTCTTT. Its translation: CASSLRVNTEAFF.

The chain has TRBV7-9 and TRBJ2-5; maybe TRBD1 (5 bases). V lost 5 bases to trimming and J lost 0 bases, with 10 bases between them. This CDR3 has 14 residues. Germline CDR1 is SEHNR and CDR2 is FQNEAQ (reference sequence). As DNA, the CDR3 is TGTGCCAGCAGCCAACAGGAATACCAAGAGACCCAGTACTTC. This encodes CASSQQEYQETQYF.

The chain is built from TRBV11-2 and TRBJ2-7, with a tentative D call TRBD1 (6 bases). The V gene's germline CDR1 is SGHAT and CDR2 FQNNGV. V lost 6 bases, J lost 2 bases, and 8 bases lay in between. This CDR3 is 12 amino acids long. The CDR3 DNA reads TGTGCCAGCAGTGAGGGGGCCTACGAGCAGTACTTC. As protein: CASSEGAYEQYF. Combining the CDR3 with reference TRBV11-2 and TRBJ2-7 gives the whole variable domain EAGVAQSPRYKIIEKRQSVAFWCNPISGHATLYWYQQILGQGPKLLIQFQNNGVVDDSQLPKDRFSAERLKGVDSTLKIQPAKLEDSAVYLCASSEGAYEQYFGPGTRLTVT.

The chain employs TRBV14 and TRBJ2-3; D is undetermined. The CDR3 has 18 amino acids. V lost 4 bases and J lost 2, with 22 bases in between. In germline, CDR1 is SGHDN, CDR2 FVKESK. The CDR3 DNA sequence: TGTGCCAGCAGCCTCTCGGGCCCAAAGTTTTCGTCCACAGATACGCAGTATTTT. This codes for CASSLSGPKFSSTDTQYF.

The chain is built from TRBV7-9 and TRBJ2-1; D call uncertain. The length of the CDR3 is 12 residues. CDR1 is SEHNR, CDR2 FQNEAQ, per germline (reference sequence). V gave up 4 bases and J gave up 6 bases, with 7 bases separating them. CDR3 nucleotides: TGTGCCAGCAGCTCCCGGTTCAATGAGCAGTTCTTC. Encoded protein: CASSSRFNEQFF.

The genes are TRBV4-1 and TRBJ2-1; D gene ambiguous. Trimming shortened V by 0 bases and J by 8 bases, and 8 bases separated the two germline ends. Germline lookup yields CDR1 MGHRA and CDR2 YSYEKL. The CDR3 sequence is 13 residues long. The chain's CDR3 is CASSQEVWDEQFF. In DNA form, the CDR3 reads TGCGCCAGCAGCCAAGAAGTTTGGGATGAGCAGTTCTTC.

This clone was recorded only once. CDR3 in amino acids: CASSLGQGVYEQYF. The DNA for the CDR3 is TGTGCCAGCAGCTTAGGACAGGGGGTATACGAGCAGTACTTC. The rearrangement joins TRBV7-2 to TRBJ2-7, with TRBD1 identical over 9 bases. Germline CDR1 is SGHTA and CDR2 is FQGNSA. V lost 1 base to trimming and J lost 4 bases; unmatched junction nucleotides: 2. This CDR3 comprises 14 residues.

V usage is TRBV9 and J usage is TRBJ1-4; TRBD1 aligns across 7 bases. The CDR3 has 13 amino acids. The J segment lost 7 bases and the V segment lost 4 bases, leaving 4 bases of the junction unmatched. Germline V lookup: CDR1 SGDLS, CDR2 YYNGEE. CDR3 protein: CASSPRQGEKLFF. As DNA, the CDR3 is TGTGCCAGCAGCCCTCGACAGGGTGAAAAACTGTTTTTT.

J is TRBJ1-1 and V is TRBV5-8, with a tentative D call TRBD1 (6 bases). The ends were cut back, 2 bases at V and 0 bases at J, with 23 bases in the middle. There are 19 residues in the CDR3. Germline V lookup: CDR1 SGHTS, CDR2 YDEGEE. CDR3 loop: CASSFPTGIEGKMNTEAFF. Here the CDR3 DNA reads TGTGCCAGCAGCTTCCCCACAGGGATAGAGGGTAAAATGAACACTGAAGCTTTCTTT.

This clone has a handful of counts. V usage is TRBV2 and J usage is TRBJ1-6; TRBD1 matches at 8 bases. V was pared by 7 bases and J by 7 bases, with 6 bases of the junction left unmatched. Germline V gene sequence: CDR1 SNHLY, CDR2 FYNNEI. CDR3 length: 14 residues. CDR3 sequence: CASTTGQANSPLHF. CDR3 DNA sequence: TGTGCCAGCACAACGGGACAGGCAAATTCACCCCTCCACTTT.